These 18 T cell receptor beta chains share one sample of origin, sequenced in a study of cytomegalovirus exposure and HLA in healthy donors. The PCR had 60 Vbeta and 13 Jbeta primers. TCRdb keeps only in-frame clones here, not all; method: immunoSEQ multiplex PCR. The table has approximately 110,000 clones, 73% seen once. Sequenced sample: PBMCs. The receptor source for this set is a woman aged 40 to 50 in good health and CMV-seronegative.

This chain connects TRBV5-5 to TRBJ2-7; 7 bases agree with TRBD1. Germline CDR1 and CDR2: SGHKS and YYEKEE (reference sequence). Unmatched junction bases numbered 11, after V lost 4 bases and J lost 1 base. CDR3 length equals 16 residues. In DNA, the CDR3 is TGTGCCAGCAGCGCTCCCGGGACAGATCCATCCTACGAGCAGTACTTC. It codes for CASSAPGTDPSYEQYF.

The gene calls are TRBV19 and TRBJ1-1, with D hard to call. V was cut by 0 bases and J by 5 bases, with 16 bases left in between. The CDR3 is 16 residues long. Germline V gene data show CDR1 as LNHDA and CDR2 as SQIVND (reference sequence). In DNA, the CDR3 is TGTGCCAGTAGTATAGACCGTGACGGGAGGCAAACTGAAGCTTTCTTT. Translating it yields CASSIDRDGRQTEAFF.

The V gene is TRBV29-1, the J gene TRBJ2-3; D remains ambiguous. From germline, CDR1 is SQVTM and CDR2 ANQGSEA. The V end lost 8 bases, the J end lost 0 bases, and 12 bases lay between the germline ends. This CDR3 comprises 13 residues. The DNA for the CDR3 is TGCAGCTATATATCCTTTAGCACAGATACGCAGTATTTT. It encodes CSYISFSTDTQYF.

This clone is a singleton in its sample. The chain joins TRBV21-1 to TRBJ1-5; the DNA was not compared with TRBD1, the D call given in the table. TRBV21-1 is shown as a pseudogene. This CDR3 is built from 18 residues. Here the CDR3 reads CASSKEGNDIYSNQPQHF. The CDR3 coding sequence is TGTGCCAGCAGCAAAGAGGGGAATGACATCTATAGCAATCAGCCCCAGCATTTT.

The CDR3 sequence: CASSPPQGASNQPQHF. The CDR3 nucleotides read TGTGCCAGCAGTCCTCCACAGGGGGCGAGCAATCAGCCCCAGCATTTT. This rearrangement joins TRBV28 to TRBJ1-5, with TRBD1 matching 9 bases. V gave up 5 bases and J gave up 1 base; unmatched junction bases: 6. CDR3 size: 16 residues. The germline CDR1 and CDR2 sequences are MDHEN and SYDVKM.

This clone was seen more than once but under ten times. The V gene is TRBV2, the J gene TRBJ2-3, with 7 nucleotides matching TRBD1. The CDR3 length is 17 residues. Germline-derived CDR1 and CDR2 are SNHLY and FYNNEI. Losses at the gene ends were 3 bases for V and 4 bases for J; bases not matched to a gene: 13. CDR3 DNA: TGTGCCAGCAGTGACCCCCCACAGGGGCACGGGGCAGATACGCAGTATTTT. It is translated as CASSDPPQGHGADTQYF.

The CDR3 bases are TGTGCCAGCAGTTCCAAATCGGGACTAGCGGGGGCATCTAGCACAGATACGCAGTATTTT. This encodes CASSSKSGLAGASSTDTQYF. V is TRBV27 and J is TRBJ2-3, with 14 bases lining up with TRBD2. Germline V gene sequence: CDR1 MNHEY, CDR2 SMNVEV (reference sequence). J lost 0 bases, V lost 4 bases, and 12 bases had no gene match. This CDR3 contains 20 residues.

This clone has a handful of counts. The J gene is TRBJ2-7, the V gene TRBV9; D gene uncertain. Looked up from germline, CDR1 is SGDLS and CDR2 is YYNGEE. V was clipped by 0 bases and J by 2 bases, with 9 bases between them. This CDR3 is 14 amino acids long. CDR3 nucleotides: TGTGCCAGCAGCGTAGACCAGGATACCTACGAGCAGTACTTC. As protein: CASSVDQDTYEQYF.

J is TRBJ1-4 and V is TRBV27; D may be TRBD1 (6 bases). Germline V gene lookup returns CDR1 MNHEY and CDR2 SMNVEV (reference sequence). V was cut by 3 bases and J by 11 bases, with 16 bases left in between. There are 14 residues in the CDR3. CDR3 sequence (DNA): TGTGCCAGCAGTTTCCACGTTGGGGGCGGGAAACTGTTTTTT. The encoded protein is CASSFHVGGGKLFF.

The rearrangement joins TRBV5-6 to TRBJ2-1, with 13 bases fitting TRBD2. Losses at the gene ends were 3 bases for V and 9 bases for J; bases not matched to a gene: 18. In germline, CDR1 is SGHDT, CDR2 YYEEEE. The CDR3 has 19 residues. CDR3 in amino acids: CASSSITQSTSGRAGEQFF. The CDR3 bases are TGTGCCAGCAGCTCGATCACCCAATCAACTAGCGGGAGGGCTGGTGAGCAGTTCTTC.

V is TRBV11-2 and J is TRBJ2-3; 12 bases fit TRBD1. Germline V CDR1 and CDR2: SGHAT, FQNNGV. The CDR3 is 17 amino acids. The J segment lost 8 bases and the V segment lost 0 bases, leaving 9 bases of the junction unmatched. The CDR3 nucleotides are TGTGCCAGCAGCTTAGACCGGCCGGGACAGGGGGCAGGTACGCAGTATTTT. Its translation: CASSLDRPGQGAGTQYF. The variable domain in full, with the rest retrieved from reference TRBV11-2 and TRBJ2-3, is EAGVAQSPRYKIIEKRQSVAFWCNPISGHATLYWYQQILGQGPKLLIQFQNNGVVDDSQLPKDRFSAERLKGVDSTLKIQPAKLEDSAVYLCASSLDRPGQGAGTQYFGPGTRLTVL.

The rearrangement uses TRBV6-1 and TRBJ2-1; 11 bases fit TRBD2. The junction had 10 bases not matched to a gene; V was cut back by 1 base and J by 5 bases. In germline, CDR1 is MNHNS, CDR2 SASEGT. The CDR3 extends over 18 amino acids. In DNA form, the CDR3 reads TGTGCCAGCAGTGAAGTGTCTAGCGGGGGGCGACGGGACAATGAGCAGTTCTTC. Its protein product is CASSEVSSGGRRDNEQFF.

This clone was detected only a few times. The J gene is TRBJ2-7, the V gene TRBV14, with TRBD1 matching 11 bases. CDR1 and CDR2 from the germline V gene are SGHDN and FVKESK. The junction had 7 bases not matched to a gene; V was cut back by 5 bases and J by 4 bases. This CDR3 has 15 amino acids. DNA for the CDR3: TGTGCCAGCAGCTTACGGACAGGGGGCATATACGAGCAGTACTTC. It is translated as CASSLRTGGIYEQYF.

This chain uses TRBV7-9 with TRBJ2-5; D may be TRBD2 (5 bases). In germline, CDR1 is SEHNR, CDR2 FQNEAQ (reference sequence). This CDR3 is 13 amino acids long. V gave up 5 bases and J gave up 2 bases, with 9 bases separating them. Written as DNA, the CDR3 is TGTGCCAGCAGCCCCACGGGACAAGAGACCCAGTACTTC. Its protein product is CASSPTGQETQYF.

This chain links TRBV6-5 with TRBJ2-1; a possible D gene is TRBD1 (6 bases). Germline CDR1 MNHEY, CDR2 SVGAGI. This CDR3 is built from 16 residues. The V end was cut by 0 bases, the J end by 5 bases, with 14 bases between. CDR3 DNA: TGTGCCAGCAGTTACTCGATTGGGACAACTAACAATGAGCAGTTCTTC. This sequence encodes CASSYSIGTTNNEQFF.

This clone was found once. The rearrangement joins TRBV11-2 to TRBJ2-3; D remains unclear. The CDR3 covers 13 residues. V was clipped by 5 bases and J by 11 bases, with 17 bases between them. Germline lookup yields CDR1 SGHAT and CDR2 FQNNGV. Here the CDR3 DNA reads TGTGCCAGCAGCCCTGGGTCTAGTCTAGGGCAGTATTTT. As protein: CASSPGSSLGQYF.

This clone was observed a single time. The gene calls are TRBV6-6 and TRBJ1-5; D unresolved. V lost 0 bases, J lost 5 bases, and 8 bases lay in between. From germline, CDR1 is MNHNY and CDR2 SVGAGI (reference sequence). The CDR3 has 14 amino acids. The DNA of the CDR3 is TGTGCCAGCAGTTACTCCGGGTTGGATCAGCCCCAGCATTTT. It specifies CASSYSGLDQPQHF.

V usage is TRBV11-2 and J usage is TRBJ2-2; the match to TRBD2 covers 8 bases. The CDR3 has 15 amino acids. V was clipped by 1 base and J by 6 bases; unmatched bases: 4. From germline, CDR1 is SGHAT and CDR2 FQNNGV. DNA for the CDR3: TGTGCCAGCAGCTTAGCTGCGGGAGGATCCGGGGAGCTGTTTTTT. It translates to CASSLAAGGSGELFF.